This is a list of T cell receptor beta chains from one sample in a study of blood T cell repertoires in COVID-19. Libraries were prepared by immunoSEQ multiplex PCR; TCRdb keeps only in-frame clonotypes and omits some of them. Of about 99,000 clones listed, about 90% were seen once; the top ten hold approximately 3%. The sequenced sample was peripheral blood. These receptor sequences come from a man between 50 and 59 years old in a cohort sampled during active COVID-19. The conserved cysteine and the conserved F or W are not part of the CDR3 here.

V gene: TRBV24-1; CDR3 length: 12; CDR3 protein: ATSDSDRHTEAF
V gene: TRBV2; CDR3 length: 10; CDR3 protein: ASSESGTEAF
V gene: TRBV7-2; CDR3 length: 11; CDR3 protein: ASSTGTSHEQY
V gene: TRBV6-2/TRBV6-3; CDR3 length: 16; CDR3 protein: ASSYTSLDRVSNEKLF
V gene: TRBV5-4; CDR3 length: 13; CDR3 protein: ASSWGSGGAHTQY
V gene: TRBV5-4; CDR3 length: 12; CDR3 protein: ASSPEGAGYEQY
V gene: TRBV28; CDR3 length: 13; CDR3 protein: ASRLPGISGGELF
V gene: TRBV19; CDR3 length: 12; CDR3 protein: ASSTRQGTDTQY
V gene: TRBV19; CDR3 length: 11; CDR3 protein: ASSPTVEETQY
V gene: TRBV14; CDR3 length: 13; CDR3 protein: ASSQDVSTNEKLF
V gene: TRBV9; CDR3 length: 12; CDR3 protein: ASSGDRAADTQY
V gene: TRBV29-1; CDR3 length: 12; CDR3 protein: SVSLQGLNTEAF
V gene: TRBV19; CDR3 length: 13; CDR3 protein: ASRSTGGVTDTQY
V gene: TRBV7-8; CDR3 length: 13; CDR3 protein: ASSSRMTSTDTQY
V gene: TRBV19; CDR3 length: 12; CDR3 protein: ATSVSGGNQPQH
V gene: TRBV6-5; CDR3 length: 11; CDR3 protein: ASKRGGANEQF
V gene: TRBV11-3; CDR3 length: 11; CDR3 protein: ASSRGGQETQY
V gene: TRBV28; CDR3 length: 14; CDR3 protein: ASSPHRGGSNQPQH
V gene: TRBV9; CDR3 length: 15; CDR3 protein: ASSVLDRAPSNYGYT
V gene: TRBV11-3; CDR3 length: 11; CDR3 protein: ASSLGAGTEAF
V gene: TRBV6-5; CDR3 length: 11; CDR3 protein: ATLGDSNEKLF
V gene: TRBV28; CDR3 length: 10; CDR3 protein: ASRQLNTEAF
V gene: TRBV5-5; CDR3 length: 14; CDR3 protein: ASTSAGRSYNSPLH
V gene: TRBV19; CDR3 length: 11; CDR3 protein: ASSMGLPGTQY
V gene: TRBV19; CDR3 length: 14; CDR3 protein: ASGTIAGDSYNEQF
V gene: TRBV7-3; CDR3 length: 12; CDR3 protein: ASTLSGFGGELF
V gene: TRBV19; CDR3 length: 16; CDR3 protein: ASSPGDRAVTGANVLT
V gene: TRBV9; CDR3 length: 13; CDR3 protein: ASSVEAVKQDPIY
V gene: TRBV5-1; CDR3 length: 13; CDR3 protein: ASSQGTGERQPQH
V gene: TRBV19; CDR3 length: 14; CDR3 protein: ASRSRGRRRDTEAF
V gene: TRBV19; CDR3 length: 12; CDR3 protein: ASSPGTAAYEQY
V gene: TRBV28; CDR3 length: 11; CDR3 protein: ASSFLGDEKLF
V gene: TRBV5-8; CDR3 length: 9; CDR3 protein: ASSFRVGYT
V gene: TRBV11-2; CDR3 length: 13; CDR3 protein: ASSQDRAGANVLT
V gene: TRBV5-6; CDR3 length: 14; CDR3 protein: ASSLGPPGMNTEAF
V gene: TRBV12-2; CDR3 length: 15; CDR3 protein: ASRLGRPQGARTEAF
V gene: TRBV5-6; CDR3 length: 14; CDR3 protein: ASSLISGGYNQPQH
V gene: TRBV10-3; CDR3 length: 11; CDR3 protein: AIRSGGEETQY
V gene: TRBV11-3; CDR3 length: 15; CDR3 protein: ASSFRVPGQINQPQH
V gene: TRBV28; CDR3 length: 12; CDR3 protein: ASGRTVTNEKLF